The 20 T cell receptor beta chains reported below all come from one sample, sequenced in a study of T cells in Graves' hyperthyroidism and ophthalmopathy. From RNA transcripts, TCR beta CDR3 regions were amplified. The HTBI set primed first-round TCR CDR3 RT-PCR. From the multiplex PCR reads, TCRdb called clonotypes with MiXCR, one entry per CDR3 protein. The sample consists of around 290,000 distinct CDR3 sequences, about 15% of them appearing once. The sequenced sample consisted of blood. These TCRs come from a woman between 55 and 75 years old with Graves' ophthalmopathy.

Ten or more counts support this clonotype. The chain has TRBV2 and TRBJ1-5; weak D call: TRBD1 (5 bases). Germline values: CDR1 SNHLY, CDR2 FYNNEI. This CDR3 has 14 amino acids. V gave up 3 bases and J gave up 4 bases, with 10 bases separating them. This CDR3 reads CASSDRARNQPQHF. The CDR3 bases are TGTGCCAGCAGTGACAGGGCCCGGAATCAGCCCCAGCATTTT.

This clonotype was seen ten or more times. This CDR3 is CASSHLAGEVGETQYF. The DNA of the CDR3 is TGTGCCAGCAGCCATCTAGCGGGAGAAGTTGGAGAGACCCAGTACTTC. This chain uses TRBV7-6 with TRBJ2-5; TRBD2 matches 10 bases. Germline trimming cut 5 bases from V and 4 bases from J; bases unmatched to any gene: 10. Germline CDR1 is SGHVS and CDR2 is FNYEAQ. The CDR3 runs 16 residues. Based on the CDR3 plus reference TRBV7-6 and TRBJ2-5, the full variable domain is GAGVSQSPRYKVTKRGQDVALRCDPISGHVSLYWYRQALGQGPEFLTYFNYEAQQDKSGLPNDRFSAERPEGSISTLTIQRTEQRDSAMYRCASSHLAGEVGETQYFGPGTRLLVL.

This clonotype was seen repeatedly, ten times or more. The gene calls are TRBV20-1 and TRBJ2-7; 9 bases agree with TRBD2. CDR3 size: 14 residues. V was clipped by 7 bases and J by 3 bases; unmatched bases: 10. The germline gives CDR1 DFQATT, CDR2 SNEGSKA (reference sequence). The CDR3 region has the DNA TGCAGTGTTGATAGCGGGGGAACTCGCTACGAGCAGTACTTC. It yields the protein CSVDSGGTRYEQYF.

The chain uses TRBV5-1 and TRBJ2-3; TRBD1 matches at 10 bases. CDR3 length: 17 residues. Per the germline V gene, CDR1 is SGHRS and CDR2 is YFSETQ. V was pared by 4 bases and J by 4 bases, with 12 bases of the junction left unmatched. The CDR3 sequence is CASSGSGTGVRADTQYF. DNA for the CDR3: TGCGCCAGCAGCGGCTCCGGGACAGGGGTTCGGGCAGATACGCAGTATTTT.

This clonotype was counted at least ten times. The rearrangement uses TRBV6-5 and TRBJ1-5, with TRBD1 matching over 7 bases. Germline CDR1 reads MNHEY; CDR2 reads SVGAGI. The CDR3 has 15 amino acids. The J segment lost 2 bases and the V segment lost 0 bases, leaving 1 base of the junction unmatched. CDR3 sequence: CASSYSGTGNQPQHF. CDR3 bases: TGTGCCAGCAGTTACTCGGGGACAGGCAATCAGCCCCAGCATTTT.

In this sample, this clonotype turned up many times. The V gene is TRBV7-2, the J gene TRBJ2-5, with 10 bases lining up with TRBD1. Trimming removed 3 bases from V and 4 bases from J; junction bases left unmatched: 2. Germline V gene data show CDR1 as SGHTA and CDR2 as FQGNSA. The CDR3 loop spans 14 amino acids. CDR3 DNA sequence: TGTGCCAGCAGCTTGACAGGGGGCTCAGAGACCCAGTACTTC. Translating it yields CASSLTGGSETQYF.

The chain recombines TRBV6-4 with TRBJ2-1, with 11 positions matching TRBD2. The length of the CDR3 is 18 residues. V lost 6 bases and J lost 8; bases outside the gene matches: 18. CDR1 MRHNA and CDR2 SNTAGT come from the germline V gene. CDR3 nucleotide sequence: TGTGCCAGCAGCCTCCGCAGGAGTAGACTAGCGGGAAAGGATGAGCAGTTCTTC. This gives the protein CASSLRRSRLAGKDEQFF.

This clonotype was seen many times. The CDR3 spells CATWGEFARSPLHF. The DNA of the CDR3 is TGTGCCACATGGGGAGAGTTCGCGCGGTCACCCCTCCACTTT. The chain has TRBV6-2 or TRBV6-3 and TRBJ1-6; no clear D gene. The germline CDR1 and CDR2 sequences are MNHEY and SVGEGT. The CDR3 has 14 residues. Trimming cost V 10 bases and J 10 bases, with 20 bases left between them.

This clonotype was detected ten times or more. This chain uses TRBV19 with TRBJ1-1; D remains unclear. Germline CDR1 is LNHDA and CDR2 is SQIVND (reference sequence). The CDR3 spans 12 residues. The V end was cut by 8 bases, the J end by 4 bases, with 11 bases between. The DNA of the CDR3 is TGTGCCAGTTCCGGACGGGGCACTGAAGCTTTCTTT. It encodes CASSGRGTEAFF.

V gene TRBV20-1 combines with J gene TRBJ2-3; 8 bases agree with TRBD2. The junction had 31 bases not matched to a gene; V was cut back by 7 bases and J by 4 bases. From germline, CDR1 is DFQATT and CDR2 SNEGSKA (reference sequence). CDR3 length: 21 residues. CDR3 amino acids: CSVMTMSRGTLAGSLPDTQYF. DNA for the CDR3: TGCAGTGTCATGACCATGTCGAGGGGAACTCTAGCGGGTTCCCTCCCAGATACGCAGTATTTT.

The chain recombines TRBV6-1 with TRBJ1-5; no clear D. Looked up from germline, CDR1 is MNHNS and CDR2 is SASEGT. The CDR3 spans 12 residues. V was pared by 6 bases and J by 9 bases, with 12 bases between. The CDR3 is CASRDAFGPQHF. CDR3 nucleotides: TGTGCCAGCAGAGATGCCTTTGGGCCCCAGCATTTT.

This clonotype was seen repeatedly, ten times or more. The chain employs TRBV5-1 and TRBJ1-2; D uncertain. The CDR3 is 14 residues long. From germline, CDR1 is SGHRS and CDR2 YFSETQ. V was trimmed by 1 base and J by 3 bases, leaving 10 bases between them. The CDR3 here is CASSLIGKDYGYTF. The CDR3 DNA reads as TGCGCCAGCAGCTTGATCGGAAAGGACTATGGCTACACCTTC.

V gene TRBV20-1 combines with J gene TRBJ1-3; D call uncertain. Germline loops: CDR1 DFQATT, CDR2 SNEGSKA (reference sequence). The CDR3 is 13 residues long. V lost 6 bases, J lost 2 bases, and 11 bases lay in between. The CDR3 coding sequence is TGCAGTGCGGCGAGTGCAGCTGGAAACACCATATATTTT. This codes for CSAASAAGNTIYF.

This clonotype occurred many times. This chain joins TRBV7-2 and TRBJ1-2, with D tentatively TRBD1 (5 bases). Germline CDR1 and CDR2: SGHTA and FQGNSA. Deletions cut 6 bases from V and 2 bases from J, with 10 bases between. The length of the CDR3 is 13 residues. In DNA form, the CDR3 reads TGTGCCAGCAGACCGGACACCAACTATGGCTACACCTTC. This encodes CASRPDTNYGYTF. Full variable domain (outside the CDR3, taken from reference TRBV7-2 and TRBJ1-2): GAGVSQSPSNKVTEKGKDVELRCDPISGHTALYWYRQSLGQGLEFLIYFQGNSAPDKSGLPSDRFSAERTGGSVSTLTIQRTQQEDSAVYLCASRPDTNYGYTFGSGTRLTVV.

The gene calls are TRBV2 and TRBJ2-5; 8 bases map to TRBD1. The CDR3 has 15 amino acids. V lost 6 bases and J lost 7; bases outside the gene matches: 13. Per germline, CDR1 SNHLY and CDR2 FYNNEI. The CDR3 DNA follows: TGTGCCAGCAGGGACACCGGGACAGGTGAAGTGACCCAGTACTTC. It codes for CASRDTGTGEVTQYF.

The chain is built from TRBV5-4 and TRBJ2-1, with 9 nucleotides matching TRBD1. Germline CDR1 reads SGHNT; CDR2 reads YYREEE (reference sequence). The CDR3 loop spans 14 amino acids. J lost 7 bases, V lost 3 bases, and 5 bases had no gene match. CDR3 bases: TGTGCCAGCAGCTCGAACAGGGGGCGGAATGAGCAGTTCTTC. The encoded protein is CASSSNRGRNEQFF. Filled out from reference TRBV5-4 and TRBJ2-1, the complete variable domain reads ETGVTQSPTHLIKTRGQQVTLRCSSQSGHNTVSWYQQALGQGPQFIFQYYREEENGRGNFPPRFSGLQFPNYSSELNVNALELDDSALYLCASSSNRGRNEQFFGPGTRLTVL.

This clonotype showed up many times. CDR3 in amino acids: CASSSFRDRGLKYF. CDR3 DNA sequence: TGTGCCAGCAGCTCTTTCCGGGACAGGGGGCTGAAGTACTTC. This chain connects TRBV7-9 to TRBJ2-7, with 12 bases fitting TRBD1. V was clipped by 4 bases and J by 11 bases; unmatched bases: 9. This CDR3 region has 14 residues. Germline lookup yields CDR1 SEHNR and CDR2 FQNEAQ (reference sequence).

This clonotype was seen ten or more times. The rearrangement joins TRBV12-3 or TRBV12-4 to TRBJ1-5; D gene uncertain. V was shortened by 6 bases and J by 1 base, with 7 bases between the two germline ends. This CDR3 has 13 amino acids. The CDR3 spells CASRLTSNQPQHF. The DNA of the CDR3 is TGTGCCAGCAGACTAACAAGCAATCAGCCCCAGCATTTT.

The V call is TRBV2, the J call TRBJ2-2, with 9 bases fitting TRBD1. The CDR3 covers 16 residues. In germline, CDR1 is SNHLY, CDR2 FYNNEI. The J segment lost 0 bases and the V segment lost 6 bases, leaving 5 bases of the junction unmatched. In DNA, the CDR3 is TGTGCCAGCAGCGGGGACAGGGCGACGAACACCGGGGAGCTGTTTTTT. This codes for CASSGDRATNTGELFF. The full variable domain, with the rest looked up from reference TRBV2 and TRBJ2-2, is EPEVTQTPSHQVTQMGQEVILRCVPISNHLYFYWYRQILGQKVEFLVSFYNNEISEKSEIFDDQFSVERPDGSNFTLKIRSTKLEDSAMYFCASSGDRATNTGELFFGEGSRLTVL.

This clonotype was detected ten times or more. This sequence joins TRBV28 and TRBJ2-7, with 7 bases aligning to TRBD1. The V and J ends lost 7 bases and 9 bases, in that order; junction bases with no gene match: 18. This CDR3 region has 15 residues. The germline V gene has CDR1 MDHEN and CDR2 SYDVKM. The CDR3 coding sequence is TGTGCCAGCACCCGAGCCCCGACAGGGTTACGAGTGCAGTACTTC. Its translation: CASTRAPTGLRVQYF.